This entry describes one T cell receptor beta chain. No cognate antigen has been identified for it. Base qualities are not recorded, but no much larger clone differs from it by a single base. Spanning cysteine to phenylalanine, the CDR3 consists of 12 amino acids. Solely the CDR3 DNA is kept, with 36 bases framed from the first base. The germline V gene encodes CDR1 MNHNS and CDR2 SASEGT. V is pared back by 5 bases and J by 4 bases, with 8 bases lying between the germline termini. The immunoSEQ assay, a bias-controlled multiplex PCR with V- and J-specific primers, was used to amplify TCR beta CDR3 regions from genomic DNA. A second PCR step added a proprietary barcode and Illumina adapter sequences to the CDR3 amplicons. An Illumina MiSeq instrument was used to sequence the CDR3 libraries. The paper's data handling went like this. Export and quality control were performed with immunoSEQ Analyzer 3.0, and downstream analyses were performed with R Bioconductor and Immunarch. Only productive rearrangements in the normalized downsampled data set went into calculating the repertoire metrics. In the normalized cohort, clonotypes with more than 5 templates were defined as pathologically expanded. Repertoire diversity was measured with the Inverse Simpson Index. To capture all clonotypes, CMV-specificity analyses were performed on the non-normalized data set. TCRdb provides this immuneACCESS table in a form limited to in-frame rearrangements. Some clones are lacking; in checked studies, under half of them reflect an unresolved V gene, and why the rest are absent is not known. The DNA gave D and trimming, while V, J and clone size come from that table. The sample table contains about 12,000 clones; only one count was recorded for 80% to 95% of them. In total, the top ten clones hold 1.2% of the sample.

Blood samples for TCR beta sequencing were provided by related transplant donors. Nuclei Lysis Solution was used to extract genomic DNA from fresh or cryopreserved unfractionated peripheral blood mononuclear cells. This entry is derived from a study of T cell clonotyping in hematopoietic cell transplantation (dated by TCRdb to the early 2020s). Study-wide context: A total of 110 to 150 blood samples were gathered in the study from around 40 consecutive transplant recipients along with their related donors. Patients were recruited between late 2015 and January 2017 and followed until September 2020 or death. The study at large found these results: The sample size was limited and the cells went unsorted, which meant the CD4 and CD8 repertoire contributions could not be told apart. Recipient TCR diversity fell after transplant, with pathologically expanded clonotypes rising progressively from day 30 to day 180. Broader posttransplant TCR repertoire diversity was predicted by donor and pretransplant recipient Inverse Simpson Index values. Only a small fraction of recipient repertoires overlapped donor repertoires, with over 97% appearing de novo at the given depth.

The sample consisted of peripheral blood mononuclear cells. The V and J segments used are TRBV6-1 and TRBJ1-2, with no D gene named confidently. The source is a man younger than 45 in good health. Some clones in this sample may be carry-over from other donors' samples. The CDR3 sequence is CASSRGTYGYTF. The nucleotide sequence is given as TGTGCCAGCAGTCGGGGTACCTATGGCTACACCTTC.